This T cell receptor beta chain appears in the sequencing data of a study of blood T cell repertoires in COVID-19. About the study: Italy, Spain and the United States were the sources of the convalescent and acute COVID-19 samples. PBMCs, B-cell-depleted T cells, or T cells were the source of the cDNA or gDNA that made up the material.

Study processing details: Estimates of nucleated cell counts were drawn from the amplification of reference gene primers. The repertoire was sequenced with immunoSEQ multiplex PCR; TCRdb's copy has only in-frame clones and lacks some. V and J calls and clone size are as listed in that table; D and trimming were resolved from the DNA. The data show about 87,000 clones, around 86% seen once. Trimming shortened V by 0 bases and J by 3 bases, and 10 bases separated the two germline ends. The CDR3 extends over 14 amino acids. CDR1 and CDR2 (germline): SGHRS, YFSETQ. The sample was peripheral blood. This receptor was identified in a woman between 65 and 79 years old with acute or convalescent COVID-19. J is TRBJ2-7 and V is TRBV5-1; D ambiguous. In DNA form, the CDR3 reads TGCGCCAGCAGCTTGGTCCCAGGAAGCTACGAGCAGTACTTC. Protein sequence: CASSLVPGSYEQYF.